The T cell receptor beta chain described here comes from a study of OX40 agonist ivuxolimab in advanced cancers. On the study more broadly: Partial responses were achieved by three patients: one hepatocellular carcinoma, two cutaneous melanoma. Study results and limitations: CD4+ and CD8+ blood T cells expanded clonally by week 6 at 0.1 to 3.0 mg/kg. It was also the case that some nonresponders had low normalized T-cell clonal expansion.

In regard to this clone: The antigen is not known.

Clones were sequenced by immunoSEQ multiplex PCR, and TCRdb holds only the in-frame ones, with some missing. The sample consists of around 11,000 clones, roughly 80% of them appearing once. The CDR3 runs 12 residues. Germline CDR1 is SQVTM and CDR2 is ANQGSEA. The V end was cut by 1 base, the J end by 9 bases, with 10 bases between. The source is an adult with an advanced solid tumor such as melanoma, head and neck, liver or kidney cancer. Specimen: CD4+ or CD8+ T cells sorted from blood, collected in a trial of the OX40 agonist ivuxolimab. The rearrangement joins TRBV29-1 to TRBJ2-1, with a weak D call TRBD1 (5 bases). For the CDR3, the DNA is TGCAGCGTTGAAGGCAGGGCCCCTGAGCAGTTCTTC. Amino acid sequence: CSVEGRAPEQFF.